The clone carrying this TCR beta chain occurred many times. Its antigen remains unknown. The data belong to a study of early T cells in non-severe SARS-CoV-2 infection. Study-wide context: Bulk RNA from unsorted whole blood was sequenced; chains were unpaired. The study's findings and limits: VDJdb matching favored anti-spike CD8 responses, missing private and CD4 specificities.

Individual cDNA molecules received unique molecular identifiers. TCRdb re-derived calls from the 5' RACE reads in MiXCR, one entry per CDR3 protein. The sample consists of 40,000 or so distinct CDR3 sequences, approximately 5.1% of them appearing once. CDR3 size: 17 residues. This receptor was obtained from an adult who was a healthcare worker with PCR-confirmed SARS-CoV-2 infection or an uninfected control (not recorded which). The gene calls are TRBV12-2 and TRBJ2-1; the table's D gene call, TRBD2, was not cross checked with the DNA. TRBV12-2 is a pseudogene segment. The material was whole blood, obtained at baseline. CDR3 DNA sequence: TGTGCAAGTCGCTTTTCTCGGAGCGGGAGGGAATACAATGAGCAGTTCTTC. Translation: CASRFSRSGREYNEQFF.